Listed here are 12 T cell receptor beta chains from one sample, sequenced in a study of a mutant IDH1 vaccine in newly diagnosed glioma. The sample's time point: week 5, during vaccination. Every vaccine dose comprised 300 ug of mutant IDH1 20-mer peptide plus topical imiquimod. Their recognized antigens are unknown. Data came from immunoSEQ multiplex PCR; TCRdb stores just in-frame clones and leaves some out. The sample gives about 53,000 clones, under 90% of which show up once; 6.5% to 9% is in the top ten. Specimen: PBMCs, collected from a glioma patient whose treatment included an IDH1 peptide vaccine. The receptors were sampled from a woman aged 45-65 years with glioma.

This clone was seen a single time. The chain combines TRBV10-3 with TRBJ2-6; D is unresolved. Per the germline V gene, CDR1 is ENHRY and CDR2 is SYGVKD. V lost 4 bases to trimming and J lost 5 bases, with 18 bases between them. This CDR3 has 17 residues. The CDR3 reads CAISALCCQSRANVLTF. Here the CDR3 DNA reads TGTGCCATCAGTGCTTTGTGCTGTCAAAGTCGGGCCAACGTCCTGACTTTC.

The count of this clone is one. The chain joins TRBV5-1 to TRBJ2-5; TRBD1 aligns across 9 bases. The germline gives CDR1 SGHRS, CDR2 YFSETQ. The CDR3 length is 14 residues. V was pared by 4 bases and J by 5 bases, with 6 bases of the junction left unmatched. The CDR3 loop reads CASSPQGAPETQYF. The DNA for the CDR3 is TGCGCCAGCAGCCCACAGGGGGCCCCGGAGACCCAGTACTTC. The whole variable domain, remainder taken from reference TRBV5-1 and TRBJ2-5, is KAGVTQTPRYLIKTRGQQVTLSCSPISGHRSVSWYQQTPGQGLQFLFEYFSETQRNKGNFPGRFSGRQFSNSRSEMNVSTLELGDSALYLCASSPQGAPETQYFGPGTRLLVL.

This chain links TRBV2 with TRBJ1-2; a weak D match, TRBD1 (5 bases). This CDR3 has 14 residues. V lost 8 bases to trimming and J lost 2 bases, with 15 bases between them. Per germline, CDR1 SNHLY and CDR2 FYNNEI. Here the CDR3 DNA reads TGTGCCAGCGTTCCGGGACCCGCGAACTATGGCTACACCTTC. Residues: CASVPGPANYGYTF.

The rearrangement links TRBV5-1 to TRBJ2-3; 7 bases are shared with TRBD1. The CDR3 consists of 15 residues. Germline lookup yields CDR1 SGHRS and CDR2 YFSETQ. J was trimmed by 0 bases and V by 0 bases; bases with no gene match: 1. This chain's CDR3 is CASSLVQGSTDTQYF. CDR3 bases: TGCGCCAGCAGCTTGGTACAGGGGAGCACAGATACGCAGTATTTT. Looking up the rest from reference TRBV5-1 and TRBJ2-3 gives the full variable domain: KAGVTQTPRYLIKTRGQQVTLSCSPISGHRSVSWYQQTPGQGLQFLFEYFSETQRNKGNFPGRFSGRQFSNSRSEMNVSTLELGDSALYLCASSLVQGSTDTQYFGPGTRLTVL.

The chain links TRBV7-2 to TRBJ1-2, with a weak D call TRBD1 (5 bases). The CDR3 contains 12 residues. Looked up from germline, CDR1 is SGHTA and CDR2 is FQGNSA. Trimming removed 4 bases at V and 6 bases at J, with 9 bases between. In DNA form, the CDR3 reads TGTGCCAGCAGCTACTCGGGGGATGGCTACACCTTC. Translation gives CASSYSGDGYTF.

For this clone: Its ends do not fully match the called genes, so a read error is possible. The V and J genes are TRBV6-1 and TRBJ1-4; D is undetermined. CDR3 length: 15 amino acids. CDR1 is MNHNS, CDR2 SASEGT, per germline. CDR3 bases: TGTGCCAGCAGGGAAGAGACTGAGTTCCATGAAAAACTGTTTTTT. It is translated as CASREETEFHEKLFF.

In this sample, this clone turned up a few times. This sequence joins TRBV29-1 and TRBJ1-2; possibly TRBD1 for D (5 bases). Trimming cost V 4 bases and J 3 bases, with 9 bases left between them. This CDR3 contains 12 residues. The germline V gene encodes CDR1 SQVTM and CDR2 ANQGSEA. The CDR3 reads CSVGGFDYGYTF. The CDR3 DNA reads TGCAGCGTTGGGGGCTTTGACTATGGCTACACCTTC.

This chain joins TRBV18 and TRBJ1-1; D not resolved. With 1 base removed from V and 4 bases from J, the gap between germline ends came to 13 bases. Germline CDR1 is KGHSH and CDR2 is LQKENI. This CDR3 is 15 amino acids long. Written as DNA, the CDR3 is TGTGCCAGCTCACCACTCCGGGGTAGCGTCACTGAAGCTTTCTTT. Translated: CASSPLRGSVTEAFF.

CDR3 nucleotides: TGTGCCAGCAGTTTAATGGGGCCCGGCTATGGCTACACCTTC. Protein: CASSLMGPGYGYTF. V gene TRBV27 combines with J gene TRBJ1-2, with D maybe TRBD1 (5 bases). This CDR3 contains 14 residues. Per germline, CDR1 MNHEY and CDR2 SMNVEV (reference sequence). Trimming took 2 bases from V and 4 from J, leaving 11 bases between them.

This rearrangement joins TRBV30 to TRBJ1-4; possibly TRBD1 for D (5 bases). Trimming removed 2 bases from V and 8 bases from J, with 21 bases in between. The CDR3 is made up of 16 amino acids. CDR1 and CDR2 from the germline V gene are GTSNPN and SVGIG (reference sequence). In nucleotides, the CDR3 is TGTGCCTGGAGTAAAACCGGGACCCGTGAGGGGGAAAAACTGTTTTTT. Translated: CAWSKTGTREGEKLFF.

V gene TRBV28 combines with J gene TRBJ2-5; no clear D gene. Trimming removed 1 base at V and 4 bases at J, with 10 bases between. The germline CDR1 and CDR2 sequences are MDHEN and SYDVKM. The CDR3 spans 14 residues. CDR3 protein: CASSLSGWGETQYF. DNA of the CDR3: TGTGCCAGCAGTTTATCAGGATGGGGAGAGACCCAGTACTTC.

There are a few counts of this clone. The chain links TRBV7-6 to TRBJ1-2, with D maybe TRBD1 (5 bases). CDR3 length equals 14 residues. Trimming pared 5 bases from V and 8 bases from J, leaving 18 bases between. Germline CDR1 reads SGHVS; CDR2 reads FNYEAQ. The CDR3 DNA reads TGTGCCAGCAGCCCCACGGCAGGGACTGGAGGCTACACCTTC. Translation gives CASSPTAGTGGYTF.